The 25 T cell receptor beta chains reported below all come from one sample, sequenced in a study of T-cell reconstitution after alpha-beta-depleted transplantation in children. Preparation of the TCRbeta library involved a method that used unique molecular identifiers. One entry per CDR3 protein results from TCRdb running MiXCR on the PCR reads. The data hold some 500,000 distinct CDR3 sequences, with about 18% observed a single time. The starting material was PBMCs from the stem cell graft donor, obtained from the stem cell graft. These receptors all come from a human donor who donated a stem cell graft to a child with acute lymphoblastic leukemia.

This chain connects TRBV29-1 to TRBJ2-3, with TRBD2 matching 10 bases. The CDR3 has 16 amino acids. V dropped 1 base and J dropped 2; count of bases not matched to a gene: 6. Germline CDR1 SQVTM, CDR2 ANQGSEA. As DNA, the CDR3 is TGCAGCGTTGAAGTAGTAGCGGGAGGAACCACAGATACGCAGTATTTT. Its translation: CSVEVVAGGTTDTQYF.

This clonotype was observed many times. The J gene is TRBJ2-3, the V gene TRBV7-6, with 8 bases matching TRBD2. The junction had 4 bases not matched to a gene; V was cut back by 1 base and J by 4 bases. Looked up from germline, CDR1 is SGHVS and CDR2 is FNYEAQ. The length of the CDR3 is 15 residues. The chain's CDR3 is CASSLVAGGADTQYF. The CDR3 nucleotides read TGTGCCAGCAGCTTAGTGGCGGGAGGTGCAGATACGCAGTATTTT.

V usage is TRBV27 and J usage is TRBJ1-2; D is undetermined. Germline V lookup: CDR1 MNHEY, CDR2 SMNVEV (reference sequence). The CDR3 is made up of 13 amino acids. V was trimmed by 0 bases and J by 6 bases, leaving 8 bases between them. This CDR3 reads CASSLSYQHGYTF. CDR3 bases: TGTGCCAGCAGTTTATCGTACCAGCATGGCTACACCTTC.

In its sample, this clonotype was seen a few times. The chain couples TRBV27 to TRBJ1-1; possibly TRBD1 for D (5 bases). V lost 2 bases to trimming and J lost 5 bases, with 12 bases between them. The germline V gene has CDR1 MNHEY and CDR2 SMNVEV (reference sequence). The CDR3 consists of 14 residues. The CDR3, as DNA: TGTGCCAGCAGTTTAGCGGCAGGGATGACTGAAGCTTTCTTT. Its protein product is CASSLAAGMTEAFF.

Worth noting for this clonotype: Only one base separates this from a far larger clonotype, so it likely reflects a read error. This chain joins TRBV4-2 and TRBJ2-7; 7 bases are shared with TRBD1. The CDR3 consists of 13 residues. The V gene's germline CDR1 is LGHNA and CDR2 YNFKEQ. The chain's CDR3 is CAISPGTAYEQYF. For the CDR3, the DNA is TGTGCCATCAGCCCCGGGACAGCCTACGAGCAGTACTTC.

This clonotype was counted a few times. The V gene is TRBV12-3 or TRBV12-4, the J gene TRBJ1-2, with a weak D call TRBD1 (5 bases). V shed 7 bases and J shed 0 bases, with 12 bases lying between them. CDR3 length: 14 amino acids. The chain's CDR3 is CASTRDRANYGYTF. The CDR3 bases are TGTGCCAGCACCCGGGACCGCGCTAACTATGGCTACACCTTC.

This clonotype was seen a few times. The genes are TRBV10-3 and TRBJ2-5; 10 bases match TRBD1. This CDR3 is built from 15 residues. After removal of 5 bases from V and 5 bases from J, the junction contained 8 bases not matched to a gene. Germline loops: CDR1 ENHRY, CDR2 SYGVKD. The CDR3 loop reads CAISRSGTGDETQYF. CDR3 bases: TGTGCCATCAGTCGATCCGGGACAGGGGACGAGACCCAGTACTTC.

This clonotype was seen a handful of times. The CDR3 protein is CASRGKGQLPTYEQYF. In DNA, the CDR3 is TGTGCCAGCCGAGGCAAGGGACAGCTTCCAACCTACGAGCAGTACTTC. V is TRBV12-3 or TRBV12-4 and J is TRBJ2-7, with TRBD1 matching over 7 bases. The CDR3 is 16 amino acids. The V gene end was trimmed by 8 bases and the J gene end by 2 bases; junction bases not matched to a gene: 15.

The V gene is TRBV10-3, the J gene TRBJ2-2; either TRBD1 or TRBD2 may supply D (5 bases each). Germline CDR1 and CDR2: ENHRY and SYGVKD. Trimming removed 3 bases at V and 10 bases at J, with 15 bases between. This CDR3 is built from 14 residues. The CDR3 protein is CAISDRGPREELFF. DNA of the CDR3: TGTGCCATCAGTGATCGGGGCCCCAGGGAGGAGCTGTTTTTT.

This clonotype was observed a few times. The chain couples TRBV29-1 to TRBJ1-2, with 10 nucleotides matching TRBD1. The germline gives CDR1 SQVTM, CDR2 ANQGSEA. J gave up 6 bases and V 4 bases, and 11 bases lay outside the gene matches. This CDR3 is 15 amino acids long. The CDR3 coding sequence is TGCAGCGTTGTGGTATACGGGACAGGGGAAGATGGCTACACCTTC. Translation gives CSVVVYGTGEDGYTF.

CDR3: CASSVSQGNYGYTF. In nucleotides, the CDR3 is TGTGCCAGCAGCGTATCACAGGGAAACTATGGCTACACCTTC. V is TRBV5-5 and J is TRBJ1-2; possible D gene TRBD1, 6 bases. V lost 4 bases to trimming and J lost 2 bases, with 12 bases between them. The CDR3 is 14 residues long. Germline V gene sequence: CDR1 SGHKS, CDR2 YYEKEE (reference sequence).

This clonotype was seen a few times. The rearrangement uses TRBV7-6 and TRBJ1-6; D might be TRBD1 (5 bases). The length of the CDR3 is 15 residues. With 5 bases removed from V and 6 bases from J, the gap between germline ends came to 14 bases. CDR1 and CDR2 from the germline V gene are SGHVS and FNYEAQ. The CDR3 DNA reads TGTGCCAGCAGCCCCGGGGGGACGGGTAATTCACCCCTCCACTTT. Translating gives CASSPGGTGNSPLHF. The complete variable domain, with remaining parts taken from reference TRBV7-6 and TRBJ1-6, reads GAGVSQSPRYKVTKRGQDVALRCDPISGHVSLYWYRQALGQGPEFLTYFNYEAQQDKSGLPNDRFSAERPEGSISTLTIQRTEQRDSAMYRCASSPGGTGNSPLHFGNGTRLTVT.

The chain combines TRBV29-1 with TRBJ2-2; D is possibly TRBD2 (6 bases). There are 15 residues in the CDR3. The germline V gene encodes CDR1 SQVTM and CDR2 ANQGSEA. V was clipped by 6 bases and J by 0 bases, with 14 bases between them. The DNA for the CDR3 is TGCAGCGTCCTAACGGGACTGACGAACACCGGGGAGCTGTTTTTT. Residues: CSVLTGLTNTGELFF.

The chain is built from TRBV9 and TRBJ2-1, with D possibly being TRBD1 or TRBD2 (6 bases each). CDR1 is SGDLS and CDR2 is YYNGEE in the germline V gene. V was cut by 3 bases and J by 2 bases, with 15 bases left in between. The CDR3 length is 16 residues. This CDR3 reads CASSEPPGAPYNEQFF. The DNA for the CDR3 is TGTGCCAGCAGCGAACCACCGGGGGCCCCCTACAATGAGCAGTTCTTC.

V is TRBV12-5 and J is TRBJ2-3; 7 bases match TRBD1. The CDR3 has 14 residues. CDR1 is LGHNT and CDR2 is FRNRAP in the germline V gene. V gave up 5 bases and J gave up 4 bases; unmatched junction bases: 6. DNA for the CDR3: TGTGCTAGTGGTCAAGACAGGGATCCAGATACGCAGTATTTT. Translating gives CASGQDRDPDTQYF.

In its sample, this clonotype was seen a few times. The gene calls are TRBV28 and TRBJ2-3, with 11 bases identical to TRBD1. J was trimmed by 3 bases and V by 6 bases; bases with no gene match: 5. This CDR3 comprises 15 residues. Germline CDR1 is MDHEN and CDR2 is SYDVKM. CDR3 residues: CASSTGTGGTDTQYF. In nucleotides, the CDR3 is TGTGCCAGCAGCACCGGGACAGGGGGTACAGATACGCAGTATTTT.

The chain is built from TRBV20-1 and TRBJ2-2, with unresolved D. CDR1 and CDR2 from the germline V gene are DFQATT and SNEGSKA (reference sequence). This CDR3 is 12 amino acids long. With 7 bases removed from V and 0 bases from J, the gap between germline ends came to 6 bases. In nucleotides, the CDR3 is TGCAGTGGGGCTTCGAACACCGGGGAGCTGTTTTTT. It yields the protein CSGASNTGELFF.

This chain joins TRBV7-9 and TRBJ1-2; D gene ambiguous. The germline gives CDR1 SEHNR, CDR2 FQNEAQ (reference sequence). Trimming shortened V by 5 bases and J by 0 bases, and 13 bases separated the two germline ends. This CDR3 region has 15 residues. CDR3 region: CASSPPQSANYGYTF. Here the CDR3 DNA reads TGTGCCAGCAGCCCACCACAGAGCGCTAACTATGGCTACACCTTC.

This clonotype came up many times. The gene calls are TRBV5-1 and TRBJ2-1; 7 bases match TRBD2. The CDR3 is 15 amino acids. Germline V gives CDR1 SGHRS, CDR2 YFSETQ. Trimming cost V 2 bases and J 2 bases; bases outside gene matches: 4. In DNA form, the CDR3 reads TGCGCCAGCAGCTTCGGACTAGTGACCTACAATGAGCAGTTCTTC. Its protein is CASSFGLVTYNEQFF.

This chain connects TRBV7-2 to TRBJ2-2; 7 bases agree with TRBD1. Trimming took 5 bases from V and 4 from J; bases not matched to a gene: 7. CDR1 is SGHTA and CDR2 is FQGNSA in the germline V gene. The CDR3 has 15 residues. The CDR3 reads CASSATGVSTGELFF. CDR3 DNA: TGTGCCAGCAGCGCCACAGGGGTTAGCACCGGGGAGCTGTTTTTT.

This clonotype came up a few times. The chain couples TRBV7-8 to TRBJ1-2; D is undetermined. The CDR3 totals 16 residues. Germline CDR1 SGHVS, CDR2 FQNEAQ. Between the trimmed V and J ends, which lost 4 bases and 0 bases, there was a span of 15 bases. The CDR3 bases are TGTGCCAGCAGCTCCCCGAGTCGGTCTCCTAACTATGGCTACACCTTC. Residues: CASSSPSRSPNYGYTF.

The V gene is TRBV20-1, the J gene TRBJ2-7; D unresolved. Trimming stripped 4 bases from V and 2 bases from J, with 9 bases between. The CDR3 runs to 12 residues. Germline CDR1 is DFQATT and CDR2 is SNEGSKA (reference sequence). In nucleotides, the CDR3 is TGCAGTGCTAACTCTGGCCCCTACGAGCAGTACTTC. Residues: CSANSGPYEQYF.

This chain links TRBV7-9 with TRBJ1-4; the D is unclear. V was clipped by 2 bases and J by 4 bases, with 8 bases between them. There are 14 residues in the CDR3. The germline V gene has CDR1 SEHNR and CDR2 FQNEAQ (reference sequence). DNA for the CDR3: TGTGCCAGCAGCTTAACCCCCCTTAATGAAAAACTGTTTTTT. Translation: CASSLTPLNEKLFF.

This clonotype was observed a handful of times. The chain recombines TRBV5-1 with TRBJ1-4, with 7 bases matching TRBD1. Trimming removed 1 base from V and 7 bases from J; junction bases left unmatched: 7. Germline V gene data show CDR1 as SGHRS and CDR2 as YFSETQ. This CDR3 contains 15 residues. CDR3: CASSLRSGGAEKLFF. As DNA, the CDR3 is TGCGCCAGCAGCTTGAGGTCAGGGGGGGCTGAAAAACTGTTTTTT. Full variable domain (outside the CDR3, taken from reference TRBV5-1 and TRBJ1-4): KAGVTQTPRYLIKTRGQQVTLSCSPISGHRSVSWYQQTPGQGLQFLFEYFSETQRNKGNFPGRFSGRQFSNSRSEMNVSTLELGDSALYLCASSLRSGGAEKLFFGSGTQLSVL.

The CDR3 here is CASSLAGQGAMNTEAFF. The CDR3 DNA is TGCGCCAGCAGCTTGGCCGGACAGGGGGCAATGAACACTGAAGCTTTCTTT. The rearrangement links TRBV5-1 to TRBJ1-1; 11 positions agree with TRBD1. V lost 0 bases, J lost 0 bases, and 4 bases stayed unmatched. The CDR3 contains 17 residues. Per the germline V gene, CDR1 is SGHRS and CDR2 is YFSETQ.